The rows below give T cell receptor beta chains drawn from one sample of a study of T cell responses to AZD1222 COVID-19 vaccine. Produced via immunoSEQ multiplex PCR; TCRdb's table is partial and in-frame only. There are 100,000 or so clones in the sample; approximately 87% occur only once, and around 15% lies in the top ten. The sample was peripheral blood, taken on day 0 of AZD1222 vaccination. The receptors here all came from an adult in good health. CDR3s include the opening cysteine and the closing phenylalanine or tryptophan. The order of the fields is CDR3 DNA, CDR3 protein, V gene, J gene, clone size, D gene. D genes are given only for firm matches. The size entry is marked missing in some rows and otherwise reads once, few, many or a size class.

DNA: TGTGCCAGCAGCTTAGGGCGGGGGGCCTACAATGAGCAGTTCTTC
CDR3: CASSLGRGAYNEQFF
V: TRBV7-9
J: TRBJ2-1
size: NA
D: TRBD2

DNA: TGTGCCAGCAGCCCCCAGGGAGCGGGAGTCCCCGGGGAGCTGTTTTTT
CDR3: CASSPQGAGVPGELFF
V: TRBV7-9
J: TRBJ2-2
size: NA
D: TRBD2

DNA: TGCGCCAGCAGCCAAGATCAGACAACAGGAATATATGGCTACACCTTC
CDR3: CASSQDQTTGIYGYTF
V: TRBV4-1
J: TRBJ1-2
size: NA
D: NA

DNA: TGCGCCAGCAGACCGACCCAAAGTGGGACTGAAGCTTTCTTT
CDR3: CASRPTQSGTEAFF
V: TRBV5-1
J: TRBJ1-1
size: NA
D: NA

DNA: TGTGCCAGCAGACCTTACAGGGATCAGCCCCAGCATTTT
CDR3: CASRPYRDQPQHF
V: TRBV6-5
J: TRBJ1-5
size: few
D: NA

DNA: TGTGCCAGCAGCCAAGATCCGGCGGGGCTGGGGAACATTCAGTACTTC
CDR3: CASSQDPAGLGNIQYF
V: TRBV3-1/TRBV3-2
J: TRBJ2-4
size: NA
D: NA

DNA: TGTGCCAGCAGACCAGGGGGCACTGAAGCTTTCTTT
CDR3: CASRPGGTEAFF
V: TRBV11-2
J: TRBJ1-1
size: NA
D: TRBD1

DNA: TGTGCCAGCAGTTTAGAAGGGGTGGAGGAAGCTTTCTTT
CDR3: CASSLEGVEEAFF
V: TRBV12-3/TRBV12-4
J: TRBJ1-1
size: NA
D: NA

DNA: TGTGCCATCAGTGAGTCGGCGGGGGGCCAAGAGACCCAGTACTTC
CDR3: CAISESAGGQETQYF
V: TRBV10-3
J: TRBJ2-5
size: NA
D: TRBD2

DNA: TGTGCCAGCACATATAGAGGGGGACTAGCGGGGGGCTCCTACAATGAGCAGTTCTTC
CDR3: CASTYRGGLAGGSYNEQFF
V: TRBV27
J: TRBJ2-1
size: NA
D: TRBD2

DNA: TGTGCCATCTCCCCACCCAATCCCTACGAGCAGTACTTC
CDR3: CAISPPNPYEQYF
V: TRBV10-3
J: TRBJ2-7
size: NA
D: NA

DNA: TGTGCCAGCAGCTTCGTAGGGGGCACAGATACGCAGTATTTT
CDR3: CASSFVGGTDTQYF
V: TRBV7-9
J: TRBJ2-3
size: NA
D: NA

DNA: TGTGCCAGCAGCTTTTCAATCTATGAAGCTTTCTTT
CDR3: CASSFSIYEAFF
V: TRBV5-8
J: TRBJ1-1
size: NA
D: NA

DNA: TGCGCCAGCAGCTTAGGGGACAGGGGTTATGGTGAAAAACTGTTTTTT
CDR3: CASSLGDRGYGEKLFF
V: TRBV5-1
J: TRBJ1-4
size: NA
D: TRBD1

DNA: TGTGCCAGCAGCCCCTATTCCGGACAGTTCTACGAGCAGTACTTC
CDR3: CASSPYSGQFYEQYF
V: TRBV5-6
J: TRBJ2-7
size: NA
D: NA

DNA: TGTGCCAGCAGCCCGCGGGGATTGAGCGATGAGCAGTTCTTC
CDR3: CASSPRGLSDEQFF
V: TRBV7-2
J: TRBJ2-1
size: NA
D: NA

DNA: TGCAGCGCGGCAACTAGGAGCAGCGACACCGGGGAGCTGTTTTTT
CDR3: CSAATRSSDTGELFF
V: TRBV29-1
J: TRBJ2-2
size: NA
D: NA

DNA: TGCGCCAGCAGCTTGACAGGCGCTAGCACAGATACGCAGTATTTT
CDR3: CASSLTGASTDTQYF
V: TRBV5-1
J: TRBJ2-3
size: NA
D: NA

DNA: TGTGCCAGCAGCCAAGCCAGGACAGGGGGCACTGAAGCTTTCTTT
CDR3: CASSQARTGGTEAFF
V: TRBV4-2
J: TRBJ1-1
size: NA
D: TRBD1

DNA: TGTGCCAGCAGCTTCCGGGACGGTGGTTTGTGGTACACCTTC
CDR3: CASSFRDGGLWYTF
V: TRBV5-6
J: TRBJ1-2
size: once
D: NA

DNA: TGTGCCAGCAGTGGGACACAGGTCAACACTGAAGCTTTCTTT
CDR3: CASSGTQVNTEAFF
V: TRBV2
J: TRBJ1-1
size: NA
D: NA

DNA: TGTGCCAGCAGTTTAGCATACATGAACACTGAAGCTTTCTTT
CDR3: CASSLAYMNTEAFF
V: TRBV27
J: TRBJ1-1
size: many
D: NA

DNA: TGCAGCGTGGGCCGTCAACCACTGACTGAAGCTTTCTTT
CDR3: CSVGRQPLTEAFF
V: TRBV29-1
J: TRBJ1-1
size: NA
D: NA

DNA: TGTGCCTGGAGTGTATCGAGTCCATCTCAGCCCCAGCATTTT
CDR3: CAWSVSSPSQPQHF
V: TRBV30
J: TRBJ1-5
size: NA
D: NA

DNA: TGCGCCAGCAGCTTGGAGGGCATCGGCGGCTACGAGCAGTACTTC
CDR3: CASSLEGIGGYEQYF
V: TRBV5-1
J: TRBJ2-7
size: NA
D: NA